This TCR beta chain was captured in a study of cytomegalovirus exposure and HLA in healthy donors. Study results and caveats: Three CMV-associated chains were confirmed in vitro to be specific for CMV antigens.

Remarks on this clone: The antigen remains undetermined.

The V gene end was trimmed by 4 bases and the J gene end by 4 bases; junction bases not matched to a gene: 4. CDR3 length equals 14 residues. CDR1 SGHDT and CDR2 YYEEEE come from the germline V gene. Every donor was a healthy person donating bone marrow. With 60 Vbeta and 13 Jbeta primers, the PCR was carried out. Only in-frame clones appear in the TCRdb table, and some are missing; sequencing was by immunoSEQ multiplex PCR. The sample comprises roughly 120,000 clones, roughly four fifths of which are singletons, and just under 2.5% rests with the top ten. The chain is built from TRBV5-6 and TRBJ2-4; 8 nucleotides agree with TRBD2. Sequenced input: PBMCs. The TCR sequence derives from a woman aged 18 to 35 in good health and CMV-seronegative. In DNA, the CDR3 is TGTGCCAGCAGCCCGGCGGGGGGTAAAAACATTCAGTACTTC. It is translated as CASSPAGGKNIQYF.